The entry that follows covers one T cell receptor (beta chain) sequence. This sample was taken from a study of blood T cell repertoires in COVID-19. Study-level information: Italy, Spain and the United States were the sources of the convalescent and acute COVID-19 samples. PBMCs, B-cell-depleted T cells, or T cells provided the cDNA or gDNA that made up the material.

Germline V CDR1 and CDR2: SGHRS, YFSETQ. The CDR3 has 16 amino acids. Trimming took 0 bases from V and 0 from J, leaving 11 bases between them. Profiled with immunoSEQ multiplex PCR; TCRdb holds only in-frame clones, not every one. The table records approximately 76,000 clones, 86% of them present only once. This sequence was found in a woman aged 55-70 years with acute or convalescent COVID-19. The gene calls are TRBV5-1 and TRBJ2-3, with D hard to call. The sample was peripheral blood. In DNA, the CDR3 is TGCGCCAGCAGCTTGGCCTTTGTTACTAGCACAGATACGCAGTATTTT. It translates to CASSLAFVTSTDTQYF. Using reference TRBV5-1 and TRBJ2-3 for the parts outside the CDR3, the full variable domain is KAGVTQTPRYLIKTRGQQVTLSCSPISGHRSVSWYQQTPGQGLQFLFEYFSETQRNKGNFPGRFSGRQFSNSRSEMNVSTLELGDSALYLCASSLAFVTSTDTQYFGPGTRLTVL.